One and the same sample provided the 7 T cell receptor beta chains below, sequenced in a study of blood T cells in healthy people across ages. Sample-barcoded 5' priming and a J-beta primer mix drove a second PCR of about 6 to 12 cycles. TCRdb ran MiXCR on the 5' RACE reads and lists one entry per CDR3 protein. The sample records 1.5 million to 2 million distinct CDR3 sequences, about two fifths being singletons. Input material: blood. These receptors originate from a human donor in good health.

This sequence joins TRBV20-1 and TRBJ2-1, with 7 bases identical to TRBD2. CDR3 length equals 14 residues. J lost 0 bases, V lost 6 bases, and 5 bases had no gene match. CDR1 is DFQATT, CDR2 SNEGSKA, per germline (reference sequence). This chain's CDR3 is CSALAANSYNEQFF. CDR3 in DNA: TGCAGTGCCCTAGCGGCCAACTCCTACAATGAGCAGTTCTTC.

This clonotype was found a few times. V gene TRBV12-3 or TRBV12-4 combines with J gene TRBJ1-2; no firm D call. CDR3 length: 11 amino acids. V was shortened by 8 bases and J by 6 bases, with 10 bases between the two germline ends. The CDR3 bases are TGTGCCAGCTTGTACGGGAATGGCTACACCTTC. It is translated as CASLYGNGYTF.

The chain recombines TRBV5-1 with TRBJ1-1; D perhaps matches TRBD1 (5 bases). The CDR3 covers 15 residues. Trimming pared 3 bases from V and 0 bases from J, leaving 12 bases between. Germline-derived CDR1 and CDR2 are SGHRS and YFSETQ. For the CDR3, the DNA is TGCGCCAGCAGCTCCTCCAGGGAAATGAACACTGAAGCTTTCTTT. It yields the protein CASSSSREMNTEAFF.

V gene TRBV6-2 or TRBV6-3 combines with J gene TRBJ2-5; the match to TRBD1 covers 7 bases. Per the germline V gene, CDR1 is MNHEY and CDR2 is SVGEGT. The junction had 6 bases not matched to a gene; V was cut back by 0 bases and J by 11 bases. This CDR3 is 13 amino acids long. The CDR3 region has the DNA TGTGCCAGCAGTTACTCCCGACAGGGCCAGCAGTACTTC. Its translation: CASSYSRQGQQYF.

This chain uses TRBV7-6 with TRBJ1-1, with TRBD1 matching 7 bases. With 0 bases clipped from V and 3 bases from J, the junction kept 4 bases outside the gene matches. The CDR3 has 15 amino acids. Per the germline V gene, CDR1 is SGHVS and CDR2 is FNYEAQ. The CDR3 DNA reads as TGTGCCAGCAGCTTAGCGCCAACAGGGGACACTGAAGCTTTCTTT. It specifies CASSLAPTGDTEAFF. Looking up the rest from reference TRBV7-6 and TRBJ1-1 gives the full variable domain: GAGVSQSPRYKVTKRGQDVALRCDPISGHVSLYWYRQALGQGPEFLTYFNYEAQQDKSGLPNDRFSAERPEGSISTLTIQRTEQRDSAMYRCASSLAPTGDTEAFFGQGTRLTVV.

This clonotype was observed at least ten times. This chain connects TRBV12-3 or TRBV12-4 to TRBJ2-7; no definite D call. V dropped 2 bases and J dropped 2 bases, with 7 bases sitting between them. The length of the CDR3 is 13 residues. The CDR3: CASSLRQPYEQYF. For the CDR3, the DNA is TGTGCCAGCAGTTTACGGCAGCCCTACGAGCAGTACTTC.

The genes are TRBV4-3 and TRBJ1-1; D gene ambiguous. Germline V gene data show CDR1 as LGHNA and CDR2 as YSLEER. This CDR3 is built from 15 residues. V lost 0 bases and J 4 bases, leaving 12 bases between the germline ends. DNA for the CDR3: TGCGCCAGCAGCCAAGATACCTTGGGAAGCACTGAAGCTTTCTTT. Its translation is CASSQDTLGSTEAFF.